These 3 T cell receptor beta chains share one sample of origin, sequenced in a study of OX40 agonist ivuxolimab in advanced cancers. The method was immunoSEQ multiplex PCR; TCRdb's version includes in-frame clones alone and lacks a portion of them. The sample has roughly 46,000 clones, approximately 90% seen once. The specimen comprised CD4+ or CD8+ T cells sorted from blood, sampled in a trial of the OX40 agonist ivuxolimab. These receptors were taken from an adult with an advanced solid tumor such as melanoma, head and neck, liver or kidney cancer.

This clone was seen only once. The V gene is TRBV30, the J gene TRBJ2-1; 9 bases fit TRBD2. The V gene end was trimmed by 2 bases and the J gene end by 0 bases; junction bases not matched to a gene: 5. Germline V lookup: CDR1 GTSNPN, CDR2 SVGIG (reference sequence). This CDR3 contains 16 residues. CDR3 sequence: CAWSLAGRSSYNEQFF. The CDR3 bases are TGTGCCTGGAGTCTAGCGGGAAGGAGCTCCTACAATGAGCAGTTCTTC.

The J gene is TRBJ2-3, the V gene TRBV18; the match to TRBD1 covers 7 bases. Per germline, CDR1 KGHSH and CDR2 LQKENI. CDR3 length: 16 residues. Trimming at V came to 6 bases and at J to 4 bases, leaving 13 bases not matched to a gene. CDR3 region: CASSLWSPQGADTQYF. The CDR3 region has the DNA TGTGCCAGCTCCTTGTGGAGTCCGCAGGGGGCAGATACGCAGTATTTT.

The rearrangement uses TRBV5-5 and TRBJ2-5, with 9 bases lining up with TRBD2. The germline V gene encodes CDR1 SGHKS and CDR2 YYEKEE (reference sequence). This CDR3 is built from 14 residues. J gave up 1 base and V 4 bases, and 2 bases lay outside the gene matches. The chain's CDR3 is CASSGTSSQETQYF. The CDR3 nucleotides read TGTGCCAGCAGCGGGACTAGCTCCCAAGAGACCCAGTACTTC.